A selection of T cell receptor beta chains follows, all from one sample in a study of Graves' ophthalmopathy and Graves' hyperthyroidism. TCRdb re-called the multiplex PCR reads through MiXCR, storing one row per CDR3 protein. The sample has about 48,000 distinct CDR3 sequences; about 50% are singletons. The sample consisted of peripheral blood. These receptors were taken from an adult man with Graves' ophthalmopathy. Both conserved end residues are part of each CDR3. A D gene is named only where the DNA matches it firmly. Clone size is stated in some rows and not others, as once, few, many or a class when expanded.

J gene | clone size | D gene | V gene | CDR3 DNA | CDR3 protein
TRBJ2-1 | - | TRBD2 | TRBV7-7 | TGTGCTAGCAGCGCCACTAGCGGCGACAATGAGCAGTTCTTC | CASSATSGDNEQFF
TRBJ2-1 | many | TRBD2 | TRBV12-3/TRBV12-4 | TGTGCCAGCAGTGGGACTAGCGCTAACTCCTACAATGAGCAGTTCTTC | CASSGTSANSYNEQFF
TRBJ1-2 | - | - | TRBV20-1 | TGCAGTGGTGTGATCAGCTCTAACTATGGCTACACCTTC | CSGVISSNYGYTF
TRBJ2-2 | - | TRBD2 | TRBV20-1 | TGCTGTGCTAGAGATCATACTAGCGGAAACACCGGGGAGCTGTTATTT | CCARDHTSGNTGELLF
TRBJ1-2 | - | - | TRBV7-2 | TGTGCCAGCAGCTTATATAAGGGGGTCTATGGCTACACCTTC | CASSLYKGVYGYTF
TRBJ2-1 | many | TRBD2 | TRBV5-1 | TGCGCCAGCAGAGCGGGGACGTCCTACAATGAGCAGTTCTTC | CASRAGTSYNEQFF
TRBJ1-5 | many | - | TRBV9 | TGTGCCAGCAGCGTAGCGGGGGCCAATCAGCCCCAGCATTTT | CASSVAGANQPQHF
TRBJ1-2 | - | - | TRBV7-9 | TGTGCCAGCAGCTTAGGTGGGGGCGGCTATGGCTACACCTTC | CASSLGGGGYGYTF
TRBJ2-2 | - | TRBD2 | TRBV5-1 | TGCGCCAGCAGCGCCGGGACTAGCGGAGAGCTGTTTTTT | CASSAGTSGELFF
TRBJ2-1 | many | TRBD2 | TRBV7-3 | TGTGCCAGCAGCCCCACAGCGGGAGGTGGTGAGCAGTTCTTC | CASSPTAGGGEQFF
TRBJ1-5 | few | - | TRBV10-3 | TGTGCCATCAGTCACGGGACACATGTTCTTGGGAATCAGCCCCAGCATTTT | CAISHGTHVLGNQPQHF
TRBJ2-3 | - | - | TRBV11-2 | TGTGCCAGCAGCACGGGACCCCTCGAGTATTTT | CASSTGPLEYF
TRBJ2-1 | many | - | TRBV20-1 | TGCAGTGCTAGAGATCGGGTATTTGGTGAGCAGTTCTTC | CSARDRVFGEQFF
TRBJ2-7 | many | - | TRBV6-5 | TGTGCCAGCAGTTACTCTTTCGGGGGGCCGTCCTACGAGCAGTACTTC | CASSYSFGGPSYEQYF
TRBJ2-3 | many | - | TRBV2 | TGTGCCAGCGGACTCCGACAGGCGGATACGCAGTATTTT | CASGLRQADTQYF
TRBJ2-3 | many | TRBD2 | TRBV28 | TGTGCCAGCAGTCCATTAGCGGGGGCTAATGAAGATACGCAGTATTTT | CASSPLAGANEDTQYF
TRBJ2-7 | many | - | TRBV20-1 | TGCAGTGCTGGCGGACTACAGTCCTACGAGCAGTACTTC | CSAGGLQSYEQYF
TRBJ2-3 | many | TRBD1 | TRBV5-1 | TGCGCCAGCAGCTTGGCCAGGGACAGGGGTTGGTATTTT | CASSLARDRGWYF
TRBJ2-1 | many | TRBD1 | TRBV11-2 | TGTGCCAGCAGCCCTATAAAAGGGACAGGGAAGACCAGGTCGAGAGAGCAGTTCTTC | CASSPIKGTGKTRSREQFF
TRBJ2-1 | many | - | TRBV28 | TGTGCCAGCAGACCTTACAGCTTACGGTACAATGAGCAGTTCTTC | CASRPYSLRYNEQFF
TRBJ1-3 | once | - | TRBV20-1 | TGCAGTGCTAGAGACCGTACAGGGATGGAAAACACCATATATTTT | CSARDRTGMENTIYF
TRBJ1-2 | many | - | TRBV7-2 | TGTGCCAGCAGCTTGAGAGGGGGGCCGGGCTATGGCTACACCTTC | CASSLRGGPGYGYTF
TRBJ1-1 | - | - | TRBV2 | TGTGCCAGCAGCCAGGAGGGGGGTGGGGGGATAGGGGTGTACACTGAAGCTTTCTTT | CASSQEGGGGIGVYTEAFF
TRBJ2-7 | - | TRBD2 | TRBV20-1 | TGCAGTGCTAGAGGACTAGCGGGAGGCTACGAGCAGTACTTC | CSARGLAGGYEQYF
TRBJ2-7 | many | - | TRBV2 | TGTGCCAGCTCCAAGACTTTACAGGCCTCCTACGAGCAGTACTTC | CASSKTLQASYEQYF
TRBJ2-5 | - | - | TRBV7-2 | TGTGCCAGCAGCTTAGGGGTAGGGCCCGGAGAGACCCAGTACTTC | CASSLGVGPGETQYF
TRBJ2-1 | - | - | TRBV7-9 | TGTGCCAGCAGCTTAGCTCTGGCTTACAATGAGCAGTTCTTC | CASSLALAYNEQFF
TRBJ1-1 | - | TRBD1 | TRBV7-2 | TGTGCCAGCAGCTCCCGGGACAGGGAGTATGCTGAAGCTTTCTTT | CASSSRDREYAEAFF
TRBJ2-3 | - | - | TRBV20-1 | TGCAGTGCTAGAGGAGGGGGTAGCGGACGCACAGATACGCAGTATTTT | CSARGGGSGRTDTQYF
TRBJ2-7 | - | TRBD2 | TRBV20-1 | TGCAGTGCTTCTAACCCGGGACTAGGGGGCTACGAGCAGTACTTC | CSASNPGLGGYEQYF
TRBJ2-5 | - | - | TRBV7-2 | TGTGCCAGCAGCCCTCAGAACTTC | CASSPQNF
TRBJ2-7 | once | - | TRBV7-3 | TGTGCCAGCAGCTTAGCAGGGAAGGGCGAGCAGTACTTC | CASSLAGKGEQYF
TRBJ2-2 | many | - | TRBV6-6 | TGTGCCAGCAGTGCTAGGGGGGGGGCCAACACCGGGGAGCTGTTTTTT | CASSARGGANTGELFF